Following are 3 T cell receptor beta chains from one sample sequenced in a study. In TCRdb, the 5' RACE reads were re-called with MiXCR into one record per CDR3 protein. The sample shows tens of thousands of distinct CDR3 sequences, approximately 22% of them seen only once. The sequenced material came from memory CD4+ T cells sorted from a lymph node. Subset indicated: memory CD4+ T cells, CD4+CD45RO+CD25-. The receptor source for this set is a female donor with breast cancer.

The CDR3 DNA sequence: TGTGCCAGCAGCGTACTAGCGAACACAGATACGCAGTATTTT. The encoded protein is CASSVLANTDTQYF. V gene TRBV3-1 combines with J gene TRBJ2-3; 7 bases line up with TRBD2. CDR3 size: 14 residues. Germline trimming cut 5 bases from V and 2 bases from J; bases unmatched to any gene: 4. Germline V gene data show CDR1 as LGHDT and CDR2 as YNNKEL (reference sequence).

This clonotype was detected many times. The chain employs TRBV12-3 or TRBV12-4 and TRBJ2-3; TRBD2 matches 9 bases. This CDR3 comprises 14 residues. Trimming at V came to 6 bases and at J to 0 bases, leaving 1 base not matched to a gene. Here the CDR3 DNA reads TGTGCCAGCAGAACTAGCGGGAGCACAGATACGCAGTATTTT. This translates into CASRTSGSTDTQYF.

Points on this clonotype: The junction differs from germline at one of its ends, possibly a read error. The chain recombines TRBV5-1 with TRBJ2-2; the D gene could be TRBD1 or TRBD2 (6 bases each). The V gene's germline CDR1 is SGHRS and CDR2 YFSETQ. The CDR3 sequence is 15 residues long. This chain's CDR3 is CASQQLGGVTGELFF. The CDR3 DNA sequence: TGCGCCAGCCAGCAATTGGGGGGCGTCACCGGGGAGCTGTTTTTC. Full variable domain (outside the CDR3, taken from reference TRBV5-1 and TRBJ2-2): KAGVTQTPRYLIKTRGQQVTLSCSPISGHRSVSWYQQTPGQGLQFLFEYFSETQRNKGNFPGRFSGRQFSNSRSEMNVSTLELGDSALYLCASQQLGGVTGELFFGEGSRLTVL.